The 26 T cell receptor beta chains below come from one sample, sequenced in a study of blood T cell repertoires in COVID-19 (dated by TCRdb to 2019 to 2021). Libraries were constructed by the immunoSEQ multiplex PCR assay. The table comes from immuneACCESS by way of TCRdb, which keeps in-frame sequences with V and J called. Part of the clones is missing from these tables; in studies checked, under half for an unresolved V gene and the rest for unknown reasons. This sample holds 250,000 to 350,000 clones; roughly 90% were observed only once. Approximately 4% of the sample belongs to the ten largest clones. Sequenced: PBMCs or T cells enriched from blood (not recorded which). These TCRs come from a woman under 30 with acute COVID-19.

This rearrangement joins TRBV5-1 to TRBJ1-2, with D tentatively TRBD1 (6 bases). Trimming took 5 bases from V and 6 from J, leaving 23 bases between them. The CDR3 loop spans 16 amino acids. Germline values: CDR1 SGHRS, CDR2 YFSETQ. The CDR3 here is CASSLTPPWGLDGYTF. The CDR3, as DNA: TGCGCCAGCAGTCTAACCCCTCCATGGGGGCTGGATGGCTACACCTTC.

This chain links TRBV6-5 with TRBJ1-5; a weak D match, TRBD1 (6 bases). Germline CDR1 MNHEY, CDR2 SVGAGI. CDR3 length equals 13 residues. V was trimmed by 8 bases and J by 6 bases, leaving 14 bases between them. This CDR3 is CASQTGFGQPQHF. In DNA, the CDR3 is TGTGCCAGCCAAACAGGGTTTGGTCAGCCCCAGCATTTT.

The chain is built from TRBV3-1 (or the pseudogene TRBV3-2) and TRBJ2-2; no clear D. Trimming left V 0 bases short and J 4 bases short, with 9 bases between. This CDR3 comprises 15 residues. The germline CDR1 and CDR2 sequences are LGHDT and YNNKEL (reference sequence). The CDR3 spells CASSQDPGGTGELFF. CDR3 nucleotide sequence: TGTGCCAGCAGCCAAGATCCTGGCGGCACCGGGGAGCTGTTTTTT.

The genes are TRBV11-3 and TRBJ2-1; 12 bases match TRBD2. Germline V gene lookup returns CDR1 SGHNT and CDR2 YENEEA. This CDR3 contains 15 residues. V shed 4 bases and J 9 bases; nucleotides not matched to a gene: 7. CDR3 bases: TGTGCCAGCAGCTCTAGCGGGAGGGCCCCGTCTGAGCAGTTCTTC. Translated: CASSSSGRAPSEQFF.

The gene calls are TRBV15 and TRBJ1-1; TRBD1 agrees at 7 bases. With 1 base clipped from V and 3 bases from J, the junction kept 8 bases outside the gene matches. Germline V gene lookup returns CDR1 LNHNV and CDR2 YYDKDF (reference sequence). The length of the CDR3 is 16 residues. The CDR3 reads CATSRGRQGHDTEAFF. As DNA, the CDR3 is TGTGCCACCAGCAGAGGACGACAGGGACACGACACTGAAGCTTTCTTT.

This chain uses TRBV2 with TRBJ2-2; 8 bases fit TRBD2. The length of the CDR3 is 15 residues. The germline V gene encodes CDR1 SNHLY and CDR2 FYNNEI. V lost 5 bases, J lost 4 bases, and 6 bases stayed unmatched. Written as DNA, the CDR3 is TGTGCCAGCAGTCTTGGACTAGCTAGCACCGGGGAGCTGTTTTTT. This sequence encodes CASSLGLASTGELFF.

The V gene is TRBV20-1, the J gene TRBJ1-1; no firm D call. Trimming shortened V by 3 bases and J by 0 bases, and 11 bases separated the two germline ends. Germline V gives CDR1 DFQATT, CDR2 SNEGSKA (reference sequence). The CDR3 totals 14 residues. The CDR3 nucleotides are TGCAGTGCTAGTACGGTCCGGTTGAACACTGAAGCTTTCTTT. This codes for CSASTVRLNTEAFF.

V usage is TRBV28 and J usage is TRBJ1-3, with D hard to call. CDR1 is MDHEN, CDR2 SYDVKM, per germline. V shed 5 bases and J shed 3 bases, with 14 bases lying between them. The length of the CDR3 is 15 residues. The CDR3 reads CASSPPRGGGNTIYF. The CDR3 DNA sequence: TGTGCCAGCAGTCCCCCTCGAGGCGGTGGAAACACCATATATTTT. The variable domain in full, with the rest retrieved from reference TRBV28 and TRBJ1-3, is DVKVTQSSRYLVKRTGEKVFLECVQDMDHENMFWYRQDPGLGLRLIYFSYDVKMKEKGDIPEGYSVSREKKERFSLILESASTNQTSMYLCASSPPRGGGNTIYFGEGSWLTVV.

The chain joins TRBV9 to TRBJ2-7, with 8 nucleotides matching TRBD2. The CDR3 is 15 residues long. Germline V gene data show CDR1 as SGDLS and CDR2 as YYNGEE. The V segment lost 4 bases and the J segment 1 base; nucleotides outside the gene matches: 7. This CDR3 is CASSNVGGGSYEQYF. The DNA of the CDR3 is TGTGCCAGCAGCAACGTGGGCGGGGGGTCCTACGAGCAGTACTTC.

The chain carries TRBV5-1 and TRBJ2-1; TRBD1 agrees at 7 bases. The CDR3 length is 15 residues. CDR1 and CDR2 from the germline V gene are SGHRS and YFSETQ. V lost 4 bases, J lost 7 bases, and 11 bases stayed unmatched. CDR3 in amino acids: CASSMGQPMSNEQFF. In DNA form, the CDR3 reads TGCGCCAGCAGCATGGGACAGCCCATGTCAAATGAGCAGTTCTTC. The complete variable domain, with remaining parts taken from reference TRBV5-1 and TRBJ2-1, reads KAGVTQTPRYLIKTRGQQVTLSCSPISGHRSVSWYQQTPGQGLQFLFEYFSETQRNKGNFPGRFSGRQFSNSRSEMNVSTLELGDSALYLCASSMGQPMSNEQFFGPGTRLTVL.

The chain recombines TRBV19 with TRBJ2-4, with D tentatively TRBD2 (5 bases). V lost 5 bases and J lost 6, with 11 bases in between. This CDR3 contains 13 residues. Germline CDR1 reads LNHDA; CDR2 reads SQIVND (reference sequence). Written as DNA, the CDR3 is TGTGCCAGTAGTCTGCTACTAGTAAACATTCAGTACTTC. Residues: CASSLLLVNIQYF.

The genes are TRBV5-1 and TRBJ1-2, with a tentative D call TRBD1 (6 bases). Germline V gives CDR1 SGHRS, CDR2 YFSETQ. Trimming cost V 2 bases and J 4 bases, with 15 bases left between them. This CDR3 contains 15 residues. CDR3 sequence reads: CASSLGTGGAYGYTF. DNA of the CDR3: TGCGCCAGCAGCTTAGGGACCGGGGGGGCCTATGGCTACACCTTC.

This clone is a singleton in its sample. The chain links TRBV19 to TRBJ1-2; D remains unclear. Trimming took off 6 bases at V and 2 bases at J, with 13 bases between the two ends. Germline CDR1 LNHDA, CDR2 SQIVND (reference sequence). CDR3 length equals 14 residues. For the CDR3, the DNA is TGTGCCAGTAGACCGGGCGGCGGGAACTATGGCTACACCTTC. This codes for CASRPGGGNYGYTF. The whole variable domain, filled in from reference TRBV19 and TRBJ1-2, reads DGGITQSPKYLFRKEGQNVTLSCEQNLNHDAMYWYRQDPGQGLRLIYYSQIVNDFQKGDIAEGYSVSREKKESFPLTVTSAQKNPTAFYLCASRPGGGNYGYTFGSGTRLTVV.

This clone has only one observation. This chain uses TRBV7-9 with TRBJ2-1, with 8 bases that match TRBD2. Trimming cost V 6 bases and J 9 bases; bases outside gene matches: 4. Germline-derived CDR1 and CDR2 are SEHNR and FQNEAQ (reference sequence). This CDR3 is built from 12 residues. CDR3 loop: CASSSRGGEQFF. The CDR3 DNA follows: TGTGCCAGCAGTTCTCGGGGGGGTGAGCAGTTCTTC.

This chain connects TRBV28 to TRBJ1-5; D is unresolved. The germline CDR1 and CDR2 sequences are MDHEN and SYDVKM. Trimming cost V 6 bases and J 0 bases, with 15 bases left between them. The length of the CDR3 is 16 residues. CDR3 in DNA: TGTGCCAGCAGAGCAGGAGGTCCGTTTAGCAATCAGCCCCAGCATTTT. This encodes CASRAGGPFSNQPQHF.

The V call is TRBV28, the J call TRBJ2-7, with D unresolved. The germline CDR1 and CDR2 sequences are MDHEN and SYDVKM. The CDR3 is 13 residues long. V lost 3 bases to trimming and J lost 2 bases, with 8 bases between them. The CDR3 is CASSFTAAYEQYF. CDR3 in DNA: TGTGCCAGCAGTTTTACAGCCGCCTACGAGCAGTACTTC.

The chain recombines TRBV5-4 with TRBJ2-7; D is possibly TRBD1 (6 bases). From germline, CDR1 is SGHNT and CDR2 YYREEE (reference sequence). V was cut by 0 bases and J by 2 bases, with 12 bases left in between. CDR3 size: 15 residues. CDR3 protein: CASSLEPGETYEQYF. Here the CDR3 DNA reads TGTGCCAGCAGCTTGGAACCAGGGGAAACCTACGAGCAGTACTTC.

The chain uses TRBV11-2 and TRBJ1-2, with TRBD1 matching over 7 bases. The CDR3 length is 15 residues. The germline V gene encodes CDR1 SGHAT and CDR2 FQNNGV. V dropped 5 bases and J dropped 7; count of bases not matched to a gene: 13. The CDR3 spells CASSEAVPGTAGYTF. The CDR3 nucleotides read TGTGCCAGCAGCGAAGCGGTACCCGGGACAGCTGGCTACACCTTC. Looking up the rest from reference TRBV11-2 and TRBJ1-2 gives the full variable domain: EAGVAQSPRYKIIEKRQSVAFWCNPISGHATLYWYQQILGQGPKLLIQFQNNGVVDDSQLPKDRFSAERLKGVDSTLKIQPAKLEDSAVYLCASSEAVPGTAGYTFGSGTRLTVV.

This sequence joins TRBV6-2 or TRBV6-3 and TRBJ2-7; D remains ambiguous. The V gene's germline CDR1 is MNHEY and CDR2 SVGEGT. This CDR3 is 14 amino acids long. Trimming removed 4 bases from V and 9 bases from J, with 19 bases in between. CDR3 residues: CASSSQSVLRGQYF. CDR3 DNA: TGTGCCAGCAGTTCCCAAAGTGTCCTACGAGGGCAGTACTTC.

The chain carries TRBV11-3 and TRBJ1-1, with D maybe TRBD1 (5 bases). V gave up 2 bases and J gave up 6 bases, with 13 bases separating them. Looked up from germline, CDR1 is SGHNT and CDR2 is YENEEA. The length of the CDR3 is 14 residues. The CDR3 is CASSLTGRDPEAFF. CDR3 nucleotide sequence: TGTGCCAGCAGCTTAACGGGGAGGGACCCTGAAGCTTTCTTT. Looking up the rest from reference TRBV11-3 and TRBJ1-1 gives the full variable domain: EAGVVQSPRYKIIEKKQPVAFWCNPISGHNTLYWYLQNLGQGPELLIRYENEEAVDDSQLPKDRFSAERLKGVDSTLKIQPAELGDSAVYLCASSLTGRDPEAFFGQGTRLTVV.

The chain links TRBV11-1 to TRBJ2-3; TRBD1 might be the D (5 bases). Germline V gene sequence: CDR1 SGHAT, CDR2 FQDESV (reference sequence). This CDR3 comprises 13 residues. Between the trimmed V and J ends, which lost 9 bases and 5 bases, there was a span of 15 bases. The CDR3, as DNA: TGTGCCAGTTCTCTCAGGGATCGAGATACGCAGTATTTT. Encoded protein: CASSLRDRDTQYF.

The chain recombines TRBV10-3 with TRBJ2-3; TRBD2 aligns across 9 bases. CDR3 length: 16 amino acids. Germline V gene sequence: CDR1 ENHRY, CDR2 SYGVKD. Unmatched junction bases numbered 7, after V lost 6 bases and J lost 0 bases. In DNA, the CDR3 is TGTGCCATCAGGGATTTTCTAGCGGGGAGCACAGATACGCAGTATTTT. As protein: CAIRDFLAGSTDTQYF.

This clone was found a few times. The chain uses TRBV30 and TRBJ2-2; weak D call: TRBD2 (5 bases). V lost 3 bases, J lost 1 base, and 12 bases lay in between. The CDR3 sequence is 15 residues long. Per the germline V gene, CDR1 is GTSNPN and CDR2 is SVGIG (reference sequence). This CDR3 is CAWSVPGGNTGELFF. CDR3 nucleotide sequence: TGTGCCTGGAGCGTACCAGGAGGGAACACCGGGGAGCTGTTTTTT.

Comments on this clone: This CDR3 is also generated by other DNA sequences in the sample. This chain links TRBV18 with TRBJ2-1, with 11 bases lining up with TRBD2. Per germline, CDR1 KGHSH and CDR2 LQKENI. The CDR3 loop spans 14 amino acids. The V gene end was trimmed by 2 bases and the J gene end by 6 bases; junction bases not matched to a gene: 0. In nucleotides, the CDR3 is TGTGCCAGCTCACCAGGGACTAGCGGCAATGAGCAGTTCTTC. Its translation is CASSPGTSGNEQFF.

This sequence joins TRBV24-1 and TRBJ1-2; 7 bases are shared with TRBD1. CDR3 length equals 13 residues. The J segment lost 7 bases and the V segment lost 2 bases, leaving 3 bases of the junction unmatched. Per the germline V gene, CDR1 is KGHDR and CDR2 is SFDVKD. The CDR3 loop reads CATSDYPGGGYTF. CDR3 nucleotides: TGTGCCACCAGTGATTATCCAGGGGGTGGCTACACCTTC.

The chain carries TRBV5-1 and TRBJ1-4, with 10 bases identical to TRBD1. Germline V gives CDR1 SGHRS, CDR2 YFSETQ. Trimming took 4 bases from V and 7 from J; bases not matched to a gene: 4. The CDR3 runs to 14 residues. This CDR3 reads CASSGTGAGEKLFF. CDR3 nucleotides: TGCGCCAGCAGCGGGACAGGGGCGGGTGAAAAACTGTTTTTT.